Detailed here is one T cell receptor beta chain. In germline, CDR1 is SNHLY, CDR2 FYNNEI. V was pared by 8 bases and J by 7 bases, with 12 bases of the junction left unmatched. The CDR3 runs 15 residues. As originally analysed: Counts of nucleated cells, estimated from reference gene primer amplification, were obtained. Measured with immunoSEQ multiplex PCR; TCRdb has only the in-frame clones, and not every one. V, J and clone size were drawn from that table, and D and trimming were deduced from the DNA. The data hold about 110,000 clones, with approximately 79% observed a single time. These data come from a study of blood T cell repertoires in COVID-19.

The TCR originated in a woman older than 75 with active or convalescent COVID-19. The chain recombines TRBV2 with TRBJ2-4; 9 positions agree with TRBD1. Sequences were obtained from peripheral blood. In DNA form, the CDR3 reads TGTGCCAGCCAGAGGGACAGGGAGGCCAGGAACATTCAGTACTTC. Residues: CASQRDREARNIQYF.